What follows are 8 T cell receptor beta chains derived from one specimen sequenced in a study of T cells in tuberculosis. The repertoire was sequenced with immunoSEQ multiplex PCR; TCRdb's copy has only in-frame clones and lacks some. The sample has about 34,000 clones; roughly 90% are singletons. Sequenced sample: PBMCs. The origin of the receptors is a donor aged 10 to 29 with latent tuberculosis or without tuberculosis infection.

This clone was counted a single time. V is TRBV7-6 and J is TRBJ2-1; tentatively, D is TRBD1 (6 bases). Trimming shortened V by 2 bases and J by 4 bases, and 9 bases separated the two germline ends. The CDR3 totals 14 residues. Per germline, CDR1 SGHVS and CDR2 FNYEAQ. This CDR3 is CASSLTDRYNEQFF. Here the CDR3 DNA reads TGTGCCAGCAGCTTAACCGACAGGTACAATGAGCAGTTCTTC.

The V call is TRBV19, the J call TRBJ2-7; D might be TRBD1 (6 bases). Germline values: CDR1 LNHDA, CDR2 SQIVND (reference sequence). This CDR3 comprises 13 residues. Between the trimmed V and J ends, which lost 9 bases and 7 bases, there was a span of 19 bases. CDR3 bases: TGTGCCAGCGCAGTACAGGGCGAGGGGGAGCAGTACTTC. Residues: CASAVQGEGEQYF.

This clone was detected a few times. The chain is built from TRBV4-1 and TRBJ1-5; the D is unclear. The germline V gene encodes CDR1 MGHRA and CDR2 YSYEKL. V was trimmed by 1 base and J by 0 bases, leaving 4 bases between them. This CDR3 contains 14 residues. The CDR3 region has the DNA TGCGCCAGCAGCCAAGTATATAGCAATCAGCCCCAGCATTTT. Translation: CASSQVYSNQPQHF.

CDR3 bases: TGTGCCAGCGGAATGACAACTAGCGACAATGAGCAGTTCTTC. Translating it yields CASGMTTSDNEQFF. This rearrangement joins TRBV27 to TRBJ2-1; 7 bases fit TRBD2. V dropped 8 bases and J dropped 5; count of bases not matched to a gene: 9. Germline V gene sequence: CDR1 MNHEY, CDR2 SMNVEV (reference sequence). The CDR3 covers 14 residues.

The chain joins TRBV27 to TRBJ2-7; 8 bases line up with TRBD2. Germline V gene data show CDR1 as MNHEY and CDR2 as SMNVEV (reference sequence). The V gene end was trimmed by 11 bases and the J gene end by 4 bases; junction bases not matched to a gene: 19. The CDR3 has 16 residues. This chain's CDR3 is CAYIRGGAPITYEQYF. CDR3 in DNA: TGTGCCTATATTCGGGGGGGGGCGCCCATCACATACGAGCAGTACTTC.

The chain combines TRBV5-6 with TRBJ2-7, with a tentative D call TRBD2 (5 bases). V was trimmed by 4 bases and J by 5 bases, leaving 16 bases between them. The CDR3 length is 14 residues. Germline V gives CDR1 SGHDT, CDR2 YYEEEE. The CDR3 region is CASSVTGNQDEQYF. CDR3 in DNA: TGTGCCAGCAGCGTTACCGGGAATCAGGACGAGCAGTACTTC.

This chain's CDR3 is CSAKRSEAFF. CDR3 sequence (DNA): TGCAGTGCTAAACGGTCTGAAGCTTTCTTT. V and J are TRBV20-1 and TRBJ1-1; D gene uncertain. Trimming took off 4 bases at V and 6 bases at J, with 6 bases between the two ends. The CDR3 consists of 10 residues. Germline CDR1 DFQATT, CDR2 SNEGSKA (reference sequence).

The rearrangement joins TRBV7-9 to TRBJ2-2; 7 positions match TRBD1. Germline V gives CDR1 SEHNR, CDR2 FQNEAQ (reference sequence). J lost 4 bases, V lost 4 bases, and 9 bases had no gene match. The CDR3 has 16 residues. The CDR3 DNA follows: TGTGCCAGCAGCTCCAAGACAGGGATTCTCACCGGGGAGCTGTTTTTT. As protein: CASSSKTGILTGELFF.